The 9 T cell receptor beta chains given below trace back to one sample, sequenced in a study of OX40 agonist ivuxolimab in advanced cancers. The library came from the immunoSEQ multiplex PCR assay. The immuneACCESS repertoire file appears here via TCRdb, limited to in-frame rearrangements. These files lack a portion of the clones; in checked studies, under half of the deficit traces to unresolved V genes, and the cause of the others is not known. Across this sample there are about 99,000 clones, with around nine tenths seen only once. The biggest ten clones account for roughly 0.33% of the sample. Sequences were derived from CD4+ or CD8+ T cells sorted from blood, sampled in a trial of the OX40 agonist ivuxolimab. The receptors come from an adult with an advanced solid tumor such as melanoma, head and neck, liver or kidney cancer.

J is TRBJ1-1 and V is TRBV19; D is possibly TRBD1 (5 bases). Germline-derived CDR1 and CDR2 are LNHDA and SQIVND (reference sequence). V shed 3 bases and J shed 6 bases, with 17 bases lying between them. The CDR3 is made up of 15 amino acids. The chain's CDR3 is CASSIPGGKSAEAFF. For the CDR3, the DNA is TGTGCCAGTAGTATCCCGGGGGGAAAATCTGCTGAAGCTTTCTTT.

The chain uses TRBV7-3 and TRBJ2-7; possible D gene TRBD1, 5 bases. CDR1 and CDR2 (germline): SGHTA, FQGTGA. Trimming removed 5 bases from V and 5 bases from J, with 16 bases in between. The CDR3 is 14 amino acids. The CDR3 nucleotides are TGTGCCAGCAGCAGAGACAGCCTCGGTGACGAGCAGTACTTC. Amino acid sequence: CASSRDSLGDEQYF.

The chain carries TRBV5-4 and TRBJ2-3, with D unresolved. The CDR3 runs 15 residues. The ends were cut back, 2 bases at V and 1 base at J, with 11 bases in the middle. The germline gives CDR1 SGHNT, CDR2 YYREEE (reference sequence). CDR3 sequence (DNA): TGTGCCAGCAGCTTCAAAGCATCGCGCACAGATACGCAGTATTTT. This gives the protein CASSFKASRTDTQYF. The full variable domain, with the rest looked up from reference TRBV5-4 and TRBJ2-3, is ETGVTQSPTHLIKTRGQQVTLRCSSQSGHNTVSWYQQALGQGPQFIFQYYREEENGRGNFPPRFSGLQFPNYSSELNVNALELDDSALYLCASSFKASRTDTQYFGPGTRLTVL.

DNA of the CDR3: TGTGCCAGCAGCTTCGGGGAGGGAGAAAAACTGTTTTTT. Protein product: CASSFGEGEKLFF. The rearrangement uses TRBV7-2 and TRBJ1-4, with D unresolved. The CDR3 contains 13 residues. Germline values: CDR1 SGHTA, CDR2 FQGNSA. The V gene lost 3 bases and the J gene lost 8 bases, with 10 bases spanning the gap. Full variable domain (outside the CDR3, taken from reference TRBV7-2 and TRBJ1-4): GAGVSQSPSNKVTEKGKDVELRCDPISGHTALYWYRQSLGQGLEFLIYFQGNSAPDKSGLPSDRFSAERTGGSVSTLTIQRTQQEDSAVYLCASSFGEGEKLFFGSGTQLSVL.

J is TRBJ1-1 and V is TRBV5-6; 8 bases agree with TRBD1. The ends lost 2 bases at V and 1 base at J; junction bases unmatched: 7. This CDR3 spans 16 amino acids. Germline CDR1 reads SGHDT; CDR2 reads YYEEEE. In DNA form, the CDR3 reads TGTGCCAGCAGCTTTAAGTACGGGACAGGGAACACTGAAGCTTTCTTT. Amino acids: CASSFKYGTGNTEAFF.

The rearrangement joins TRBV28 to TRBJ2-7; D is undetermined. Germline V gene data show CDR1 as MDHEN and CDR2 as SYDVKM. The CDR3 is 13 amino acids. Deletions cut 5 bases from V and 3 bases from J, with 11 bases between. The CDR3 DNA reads TGTGCCAGCAGTAATGGCCGAATCTACGAGCAGTACTTC. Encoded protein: CASSNGRIYEQYF.

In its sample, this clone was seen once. As DNA, the CDR3 is TGCGCCAGCATTGAACCGGGCCAGGTGCCCTACGAGCAGTACTTC. Translating gives CASIEPGQVPYEQYF. This chain links TRBV5-1 with TRBJ2-7; D is ambiguous. Germline V CDR1 and CDR2: SGHRS, YFSETQ. V was cut by 6 bases and J by 2 bases, with 18 bases left in between. This CDR3 has 15 residues.

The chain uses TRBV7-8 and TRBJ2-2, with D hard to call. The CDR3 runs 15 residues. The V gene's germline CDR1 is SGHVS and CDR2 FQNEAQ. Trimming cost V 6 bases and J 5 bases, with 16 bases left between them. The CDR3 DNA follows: TGTGCCAGCAGTTTTGTAGAGATCGTTACCGGGGAGCTGTTTTTT. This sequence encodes CASSFVEIVTGELFF. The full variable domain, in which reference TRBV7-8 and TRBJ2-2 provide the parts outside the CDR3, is GAGVSQSPRYKVAKRGQDVALRCDPISGHVSLFWYQQALGQGPEFLTYFQNEAQLDKSGLPSDRFFAERPEGSVSTLKIQRTQQEDSAVYLCASSFVEIVTGELFFGEGSRLTVL.

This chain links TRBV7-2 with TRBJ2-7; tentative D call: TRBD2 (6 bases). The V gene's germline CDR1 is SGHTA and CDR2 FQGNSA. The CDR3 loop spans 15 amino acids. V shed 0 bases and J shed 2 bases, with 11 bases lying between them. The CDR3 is CASSLAPGRTYEQYF. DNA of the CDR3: TGTGCCAGCAGCTTAGCGCCGGGGAGGACCTACGAGCAGTACTTC.